A selection of T cell receptor beta chains follows, all from one sample in a study of regulatory T cells in long-lasting Graves disease. TCRdb called the multiplex PCR reads again in MiXCR, with one record for every CDR3 protein. In the table there are 360,000 or so distinct CDR3 sequences, approximately 15% of which are singletons. These data also formed part of another study, on T cells in Graves' hyperthyroidism and ophthalmopathy.

Specimen: peripheral blood mononuclear cells (PBMCs), collected at new diagnosis, from a patient treated with antithyroid drugs. The receptors originated from a man aged 35 to 55 with Graves disease. Each CDR3 is given with its conserved first and last residue. D genes are given only for firm matches. Not every row has a clone size; where given, it reads once, few, many or a size class.

j_call | d_call | clone_size | v_call | cdr3_nt | cdr3_aa
TRBJ2-7 | NA | NA | TRBV7-9 | TGTGCCAGCAGCTTAGGCCGCACCAGGGCGTACGAGCAGTACTTC | CASSLGRTRAYEQYF
TRBJ1-5 | TRBD1 | NA | TRBV29-1 | TGCAGCTTCAGACAGGGGATGAATCAGCCCCAGCATTTT | CSFRQGMNQPQHF
TRBJ1-3 | TRBD1 | many | TRBV28 | TGTGCCAGCAGTGTTGGACAGGGCTCTGGAAACACCATATATTTT | CASSVGQGSGNTIYF
TRBJ2-3 | TRBD2 | few | TRBV28 | TGTGCCAGCAGCCACCCGTGGGGAGCTAGCGGGGGCGGAAAAGGTACGCAGTATTTT | CASSHPWGASGGGKGTQYF
TRBJ2-1 | NA | many | TRBV9 | TGTGCCAGCAGCGTAGATCCAGGGGGGTACAATGAGCAGTTCTTC | CASSVDPGGYNEQFF
TRBJ2-2 | NA | NA | TRBV7-9 | TGTGCCAGCAGGCCGGGCATGGAGCTGTTTTTT | CASRPGMELFF
TRBJ1-1 | NA | many | TRBV6-1 | TGTGCCAGCAGGAGTGCGCACTCGAACACTGAAGCTTTCTTT | CASRSAHSNTEAFF
TRBJ1-5 | NA | many | TRBV5-1 | TGCGCCAGCAGCCGACAGCCCAATCAGCCCCAGCATTTT | CASSRQPNQPQHF
TRBJ1-5 | NA | few | TRBV6-2/TRBV6-3 | TGTGCCAGCAGTTACGGTTCCAGCAATCAGCCCCAGCATTTT | CASSYGSSNQPQHF
TRBJ1-5 | TRBD1 | few | TRBV6-1 | TGTGCCAGCCAGGGACAGATCAATCAGCCCCAGCATTTT | CASQGQINQPQHF
TRBJ1-1 | NA | many | TRBV12-3/TRBV12-4 | TGTGCCAGCAGTTTAGCGCTACGGAACACTGAAGCTTTCTTT | CASSLALRNTEAFF
TRBJ2-5 | TRBD1 | many | TRBV18 | TGTGCCAGCTCACCCACCACAGGGGCGCAAGAGACCCAGTACTTC | CASSPTTGAQETQYF
TRBJ1-1 | NA | many | TRBV7-9 | TGTGCCAGCCACCTTTCCATGAACACTGAAGCTTTCTTT | CASHLSMNTEAFF
TRBJ2-1 | TRBD1 | NA | TRBV15 | TGTGCCACCAGCAGAAGACAGGGGGCATACAATGAGCAGTTCTTC | CATSRRQGAYNEQFF
TRBJ2-5 | TRBD2 | few | TRBV7-2 | TGTGCCAGCAGCCGGGACGGGGGGGGTGGGGAGACCCAGTACTTC | CASSRDGGGGETQYF
TRBJ2-2 | NA | few | TRBV7-3 | TGTGCCAGCAGCTTAACCGGGCATGGCGGGGAGCTGTTTTTT | CASSLTGHGGELFF